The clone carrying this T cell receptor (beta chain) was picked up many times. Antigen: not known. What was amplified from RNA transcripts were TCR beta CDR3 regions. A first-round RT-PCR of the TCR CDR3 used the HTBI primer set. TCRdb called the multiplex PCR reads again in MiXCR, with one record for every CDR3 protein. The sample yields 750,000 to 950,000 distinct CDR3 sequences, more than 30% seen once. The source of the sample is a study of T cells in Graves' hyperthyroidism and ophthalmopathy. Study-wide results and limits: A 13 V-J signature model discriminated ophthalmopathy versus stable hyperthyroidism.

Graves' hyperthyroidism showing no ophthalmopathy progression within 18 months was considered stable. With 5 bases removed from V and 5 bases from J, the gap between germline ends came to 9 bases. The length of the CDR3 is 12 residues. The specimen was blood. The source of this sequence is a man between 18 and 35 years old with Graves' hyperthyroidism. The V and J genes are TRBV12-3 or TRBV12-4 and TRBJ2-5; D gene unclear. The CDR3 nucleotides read TGTGCCAGCAGTCCCCTAGTGGAGACCCAGTACTTC. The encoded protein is CASSPLVETQYF.